What follows describes a single TCR beta chain. The source of the sample is a study of CD8 T cells in Susac syndrome. V was shortened by 8 bases and J by 4 bases, with 15 bases between the two germline ends. The CDR3 has 14 residues. Germline loops: CDR1 LNHDA, CDR2 SQIVND (reference sequence). Random hexamers served to reverse transcribe about 0.5 to 1 ug RNA. TCRdb re-analysed the immunoSEQ multiplex PCR reads in MiXCR, keeping a single row per CDR3 protein. The table has approximately 160,000 distinct CDR3 sequences, approximately 95% seen once. This TCR was recovered from a human donor with Susac syndrome. The chain uses TRBV19 and TRBJ1-5; D unclear. Input material: CD4+ T cells from PBMCs. This chain's CDR3 is CASLDLGGNQPQHF. The CDR3 nucleotides are TGTGCCAGTCTGGACTTAGGTGGAAATCAGCCCCAGCATTTT. The full variable domain, in which reference TRBV19 and TRBJ1-5 provide the parts outside the CDR3, is DGGITQSPKYLFRKEGQNVTLSCEQNLNHDAMYWYRQDPGQGLRLIYYSQIVNDFQKGDIAEGYSVSREKKESFPLTVTSAQKNPTAFYLCASLDLGGNQPQHFGDGTRLSIL.